This entry lists 22 T cell receptor beta chains sequenced from one sample in a study of T cell responses to AZD1222 COVID-19 vaccine. TCRdb's table, derived via immunoSEQ multiplex PCR, lists solely in-frame clones and lacks some. The table has 120,000 or so clones, nearly 90% seen once. The specimen was peripheral blood, collected on day 0 of AZD1222 vaccination. All receptors come from an adult in good health.

The chain uses TRBV6-4 and TRBJ1-3, with D hard to call. Per the germline V gene, CDR1 is MRHNA and CDR2 is SNTAGT. The CDR3 has 13 amino acids. Trimming left V 2 bases short and J 3 bases short, with 5 bases between. In DNA form, the CDR3 reads TGTGCCAGCAGTGACGGCAGTGGAAACACCATATATTTT. This sequence encodes CASSDGSGNTIYF.

This chain uses TRBV28 with TRBJ1-5; 7 bases agree with TRBD1. Germline trimming cut 7 bases from V and 2 bases from J; bases unmatched to any gene: 5. Per germline, CDR1 MDHEN and CDR2 SYDVKM. This CDR3 spans 14 amino acids. CDR3 DNA: TGTGCCAGCAAGGGGGCAGTGGGCAATCAGCCCCAGCATTTT. This sequence encodes CASKGAVGNQPQHF.

The chain recombines TRBV6-2 or TRBV6-3 with TRBJ1-3; D is possibly TRBD1 (5 bases). This CDR3 comprises 15 residues. With 5 bases removed from V and 3 bases from J, the gap between germline ends came to 14 bases. Germline CDR1 and CDR2: MNHEY and SVGEGT. CDR3 coding DNA: TGTGCCAGCAGTCCGATCAGGACAAGTGGAAACACCATATATTTT. It codes for CASSPIRTSGNTIYF.

The chain has TRBV18 and TRBJ2-7; 8 bases map to TRBD1. The CDR3 is made up of 15 amino acids. Germline lookup yields CDR1 KGHSH and CDR2 LQKENI. V lost 6 bases to trimming and J lost 6 bases; unmatched junction nucleotides: 13. The CDR3 nucleotides read TGTGCCAGCTCGCCTAGGGACAGGACGGTCAGCGAGCAGTACTTC. Protein sequence: CASSPRDRTVSEQYF.

This chain joins TRBV5-3 and TRBJ1-4; 9 nucleotides match TRBD1. TRBV5-3 is noted as an ORF with a role that remains uncertain. CDR3 length: 19 residues. The ends lost 3 bases at V and 1 base at J; junction bases unmatched: 13. This CDR3 reads CARSCGSGTGLKTNEKLFF. CDR3 nucleotides: TGTGCCAGAAGCTGCGGTAGCGGGACAGGGCTTAAAACTAATGAAAAACTGTTTTTT.

The V call is TRBV6-5, the J call TRBJ1-2, with D perhaps TRBD1 (6 bases). Trimming shortened V by 2 bases and J by 4 bases, and 8 bases separated the two germline ends. CDR1 MNHEY and CDR2 SVGAGI come from the germline V gene. The CDR3 has 13 residues. The CDR3: CASSYGGAYGYTF. In DNA form, the CDR3 reads TGTGCCAGCAGTTACGGGGGCGCCTATGGCTACACCTTC.

The chain recombines TRBV3-1 (or the pseudogene TRBV3-2) with TRBJ1-5; 9 positions agree with TRBD1. The V segment lost 4 bases and the J segment 7 bases; nucleotides outside the gene matches: 8. CDR3 length: 15 residues. The V gene's germline CDR1 is LGHDT and CDR2 YNNKEL (reference sequence). The CDR3 coding sequence is TGTGCCAGCAGCCCGGACAGGGGTTATAACCAGCCCCAGCATTTT. Its protein product is CASSPDRGYNQPQHF.

In regard to this clone: The same CDR3 arises from other DNA sequences in this sample as well. This chain joins TRBV6-5 and TRBJ2-7; D may be TRBD1 or TRBD2 (5 bases each). This CDR3 is built from 15 residues. Trimming left V 0 bases short and J 2 bases short, with 11 bases between. Germline V gives CDR1 MNHEY, CDR2 SVGAGI. CDR3 protein: CASSYSSWGTYEQYF. As DNA, the CDR3 is TGTGCCAGCAGTTACTCGTCTTGGGGGACCTACGAGCAGTACTTC.

This clone was picked up a small number of times. Other DNA sequences in this sample translate to the same CDR3. J is TRBJ1-5 and V is TRBV28; D unclear. Germline CDR1 and CDR2: MDHEN and SYDVKM. V gave up 3 bases and J gave up 4 bases, with 7 bases separating them. The CDR3 covers 13 residues. CDR3 protein: CASSFSVNQPQHF. CDR3 DNA: TGTGCCAGCAGTTTTTCGGTGAATCAGCCCCAGCATTTT.

The chain has TRBV24-1 and TRBJ1-5; D ambiguous. Germline values: CDR1 KGHDR, CDR2 SFDVKD. CDR3 length equals 17 residues. Deletions cut 6 bases from V and 3 bases from J, with 20 bases between. This CDR3 is CATSTNPTRAPNQPQHF. The CDR3 coding sequence is TGTGCCACCAGTACGAACCCTACCAGAGCCCCCAATCAGCCCCAGCATTTT.

The rearrangement links TRBV19 to TRBJ1-5; the match to TRBD1 covers 9 bases. The CDR3 loop spans 15 amino acids. The germline gives CDR1 LNHDA, CDR2 SQIVND (reference sequence). J lost 3 bases, V lost 6 bases, and 6 bases had no gene match. CDR3 residues: CASRTDRGLNQPQHF. The CDR3 DNA sequence: TGTGCCAGTAGAACGGACAGGGGCCTCAATCAGCCCCAGCATTTT. Together with reference TRBV19 and TRBJ1-5, the CDR3 gives the full variable domain: DGGITQSPKYLFRKEGQNVTLSCEQNLNHDAMYWYRQDPGQGLRLIYYSQIVNDFQKGDIAEGYSVSREKKESFPLTVTSAQKNPTAFYLCASRTDRGLNQPQHFGDGTRLSIL.

The V and J genes are TRBV30 and TRBJ2-7; weak D call: TRBD1 (5 bases). The germline CDR1 and CDR2 sequences are GTSNPN and SVGIG (reference sequence). CDR3 length: 12 residues. Trimming removed 0 bases from V and 5 bases from J, with 8 bases in between. The CDR3 sequence: CAWSVMGHEQYF. The CDR3 region has the DNA TGTGCCTGGAGTGTCATGGGGCACGAGCAGTACTTC.

The chain employs TRBV6-5 and TRBJ2-7; 9 bases fit TRBD1. Germline V lookup: CDR1 MNHEY, CDR2 SVGAGI. This CDR3 is 16 amino acids long. V shed 0 bases and J 2 bases; nucleotides not matched to a gene: 5. The CDR3: CASSYSAGTGTYEQYF. The CDR3 DNA reads TGTGCCAGCAGTTACTCGGCCGGGACAGGGACCTACGAGCAGTACTTC.

The chain recombines TRBV2 with TRBJ1-3; D is uncertain. Germline CDR1 reads SNHLY; CDR2 reads FYNNEI. Deletions cut 7 bases from V and 8 bases from J, with 15 bases between. The CDR3 contains 13 residues. As DNA, the CDR3 is TGTGCCAGCACTCTAGCCCCAGGTTACACCATATATTTT. Amino acids: CASTLAPGYTIYF.

This clone showed up just a few times. V is TRBV5-5 and J is TRBJ1-1; maybe TRBD1 (5 bases). The CDR3 extends over 14 amino acids. The V end lost 3 bases, the J end lost 1 base, and 10 bases lay between the germline ends. Looked up from germline, CDR1 is SGHKS and CDR2 is YYEKEE (reference sequence). CDR3 DNA sequence: TGTGCCAGCAGCTGGTACAGGTCGAACACTGAAGCTTTCTTT. The encoded protein is CASSWYRSNTEAFF.

V usage is TRBV28 and J usage is TRBJ1-6; D unclear. The germline gives CDR1 MDHEN, CDR2 SYDVKM. The CDR3 is 14 residues long. The ends were cut back, 1 base at V and 5 bases at J, with 6 bases in the middle. The CDR3 protein is CASSLYTDNSPLHF. For the CDR3, the DNA is TGTGCCAGCAGTTTATACACCGATAATTCACCCCTCCACTTT. Full variable domain (rest looked up from reference TRBV28 and TRBJ1-6): DVKVTQSSRYLVKRTGEKVFLECVQDMDHENMFWYRQDPGLGLRLIYFSYDVKMKEKGDIPEGYSVSREKKERFSLILESASTNQTSMYLCASSLYTDNSPLHFGNGTRLTVT.

The CDR3 loop reads CASSLVAASSYEQYF. Here the CDR3 DNA reads TGTGCCAGCAGCTTAGTCGCCGCAAGCTCCTACGAGCAGTACTTC. V is TRBV7-9 and J is TRBJ2-7; D unresolved. V lost 1 base and J 0 bases, leaving 10 bases between the germline ends. This CDR3 has 15 residues. Germline CDR1 reads SEHNR; CDR2 reads FQNEAQ (reference sequence).

The chain has TRBV6-5 and TRBJ2-5; tentative D call: TRBD1 (6 bases). The CDR3 has 14 amino acids. V shed 2 bases and J shed 3 bases, with 10 bases lying between them. Germline V lookup: CDR1 MNHEY, CDR2 SVGAGI. The CDR3 DNA reads TGTGCCAGCAGTTACCTTGGACAGAAAGAGACCCAGTACTTC. Protein: CASSYLGQKETQYF.

The chain recombines TRBV25-1 with TRBJ1-1; D is unresolved. The germline gives CDR1 MGHDK, CDR2 SYGVNS. The CDR3 sequence is 13 residues long. The V end was cut by 4 bases, the J end by 0 bases, with 6 bases between. CDR3 nucleotides: TGTGCCAGCAGTGGCAGTTTGAACACTGAAGCTTTCTTT. Its translation is CASSGSLNTEAFF.

J is TRBJ1-3 and V is TRBV7-9; 12 bases line up with TRBD1. CDR1 is SEHNR, CDR2 FQNEAQ, per germline (reference sequence). The CDR3 loop spans 17 amino acids. With 5 bases clipped from V and 2 bases from J, the junction kept 7 bases outside the gene matches. As DNA, the CDR3 is TGTGCCAGCAGCCGGGACAGGGGGCCGTCTACTGGAAACACCATATATTTT. This gives the protein CASSRDRGPSTGNTIYF.

The chain employs TRBV19 and TRBJ1-5, with 8 bases lining up with TRBD1. CDR3 size: 16 residues. V shed 4 bases, J shed 1 base, and the junction held 6 bases outside the gene matches. Looked up from germline, CDR1 is LNHDA and CDR2 is SQIVND (reference sequence). The CDR3, as DNA: TGTGCCAGTAGTAAGGACAGGGCCCGAAGCAATCAGCCCCAGCATTTT. Translation gives CASSKDRARSNQPQHF.

As for this clone: This CDR3 is also generated by other DNA sequences in the sample. The chain couples TRBV5-1 to TRBJ2-5, with D unresolved. The CDR3 is made up of 11 amino acids. The V gene's germline CDR1 is SGHRS and CDR2 YFSETQ. V lost 0 bases, J lost 5 bases, and 2 bases lay in between. CDR3 protein: CASSLDETQYF. DNA for the CDR3: TGCGCCAGCAGCTTGGACGAGACCCAGTACTTC.